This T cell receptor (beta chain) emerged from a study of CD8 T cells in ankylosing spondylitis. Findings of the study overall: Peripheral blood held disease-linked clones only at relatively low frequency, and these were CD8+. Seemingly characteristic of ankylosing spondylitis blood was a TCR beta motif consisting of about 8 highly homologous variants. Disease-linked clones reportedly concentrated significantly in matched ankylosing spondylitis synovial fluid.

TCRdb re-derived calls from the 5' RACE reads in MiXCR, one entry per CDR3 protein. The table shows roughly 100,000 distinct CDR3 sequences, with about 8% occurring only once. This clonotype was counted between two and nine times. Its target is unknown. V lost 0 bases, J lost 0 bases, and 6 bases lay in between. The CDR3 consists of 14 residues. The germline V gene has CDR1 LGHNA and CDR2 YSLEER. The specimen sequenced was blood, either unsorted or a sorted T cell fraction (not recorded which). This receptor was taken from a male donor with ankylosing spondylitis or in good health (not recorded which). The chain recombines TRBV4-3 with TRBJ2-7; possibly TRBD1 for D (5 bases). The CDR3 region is CASSQETASYEQYF. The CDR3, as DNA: TGCGCCAGCAGCCAAGAGACAGCCTCCTACGAGCAGTACTTC.